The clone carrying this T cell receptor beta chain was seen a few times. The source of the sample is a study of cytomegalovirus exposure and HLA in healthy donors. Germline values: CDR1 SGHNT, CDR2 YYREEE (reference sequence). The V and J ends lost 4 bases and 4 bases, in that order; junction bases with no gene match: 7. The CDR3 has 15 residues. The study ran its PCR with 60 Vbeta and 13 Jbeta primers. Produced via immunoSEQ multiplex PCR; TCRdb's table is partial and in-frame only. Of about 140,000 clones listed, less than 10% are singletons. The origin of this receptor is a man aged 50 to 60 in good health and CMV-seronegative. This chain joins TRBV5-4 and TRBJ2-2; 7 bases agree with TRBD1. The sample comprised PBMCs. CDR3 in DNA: TGTGCCAGCAGCAGAGACAGGGTGGGCACCGGGGAGCTGTTTTTT. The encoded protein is CASSRDRVGTGELFF.